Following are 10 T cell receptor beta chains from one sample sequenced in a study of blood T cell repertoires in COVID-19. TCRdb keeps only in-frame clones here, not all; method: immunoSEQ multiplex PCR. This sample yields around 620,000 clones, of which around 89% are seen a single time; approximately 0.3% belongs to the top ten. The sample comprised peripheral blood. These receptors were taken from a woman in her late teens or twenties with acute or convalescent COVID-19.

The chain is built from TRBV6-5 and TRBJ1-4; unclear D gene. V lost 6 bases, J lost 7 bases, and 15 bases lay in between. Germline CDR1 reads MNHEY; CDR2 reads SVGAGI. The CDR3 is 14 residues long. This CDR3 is CASRSGLFAEKLFF. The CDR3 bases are TGTGCCAGCAGATCGGGGTTGTTTGCTGAAAAACTGTTTTTT.

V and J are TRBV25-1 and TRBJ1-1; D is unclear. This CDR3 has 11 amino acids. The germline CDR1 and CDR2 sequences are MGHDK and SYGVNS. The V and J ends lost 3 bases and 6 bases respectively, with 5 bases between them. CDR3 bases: TGTGCCAGCAGTGATTTCGCTGAAGCTTTCTTT. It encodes CASSDFAEAFF.

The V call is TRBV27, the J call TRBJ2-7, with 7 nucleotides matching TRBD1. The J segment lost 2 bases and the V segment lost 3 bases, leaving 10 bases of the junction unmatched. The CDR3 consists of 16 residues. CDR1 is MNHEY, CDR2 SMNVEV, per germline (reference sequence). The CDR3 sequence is CASSLSGTDKAYEQYF. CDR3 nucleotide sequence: TGTGCCAGCAGTTTGTCCGGGACAGATAAAGCCTACGAGCAGTACTTC.

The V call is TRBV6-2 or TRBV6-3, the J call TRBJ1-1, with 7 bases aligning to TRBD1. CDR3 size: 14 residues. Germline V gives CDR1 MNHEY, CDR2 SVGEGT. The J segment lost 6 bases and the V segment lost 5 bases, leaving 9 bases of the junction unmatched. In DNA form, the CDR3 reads TGTGCCAGCAGTCTAGACGGGACAGCCTCTGAAGCTTTCTTT. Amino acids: CASSLDGTASEAFF.

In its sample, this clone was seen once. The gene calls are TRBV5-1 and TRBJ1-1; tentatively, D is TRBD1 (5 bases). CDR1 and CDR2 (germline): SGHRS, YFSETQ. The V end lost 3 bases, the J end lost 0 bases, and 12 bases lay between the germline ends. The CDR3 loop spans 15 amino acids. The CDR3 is CASSSVWGVNTEAFF. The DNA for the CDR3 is TGCGCCAGCAGCTCCGTTTGGGGGGTGAACACTGAAGCTTTCTTT.

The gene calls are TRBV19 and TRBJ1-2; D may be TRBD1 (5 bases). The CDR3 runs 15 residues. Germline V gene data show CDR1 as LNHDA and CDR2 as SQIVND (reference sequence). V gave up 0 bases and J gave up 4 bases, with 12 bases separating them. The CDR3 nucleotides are TGTGCCAGTAGTATAGATCCAGGGTATCTCTATGGCTACACCTTC. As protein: CASSIDPGYLYGYTF.

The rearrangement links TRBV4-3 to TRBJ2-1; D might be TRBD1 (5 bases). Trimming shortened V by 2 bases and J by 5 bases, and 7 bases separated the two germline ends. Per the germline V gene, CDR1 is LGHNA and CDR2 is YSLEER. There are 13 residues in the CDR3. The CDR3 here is CASSQSGNNEQFF. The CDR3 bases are TGCGCCAGCAGCCAATCAGGGAACAATGAGCAGTTCTTC.

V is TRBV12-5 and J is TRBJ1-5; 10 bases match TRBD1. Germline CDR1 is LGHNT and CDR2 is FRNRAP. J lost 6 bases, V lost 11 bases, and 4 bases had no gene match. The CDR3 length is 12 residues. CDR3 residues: CAGDRGSQPQHF. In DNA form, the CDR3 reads TGTGCTGGGGACAGGGGTAGTCAGCCCCAGCATTTT.

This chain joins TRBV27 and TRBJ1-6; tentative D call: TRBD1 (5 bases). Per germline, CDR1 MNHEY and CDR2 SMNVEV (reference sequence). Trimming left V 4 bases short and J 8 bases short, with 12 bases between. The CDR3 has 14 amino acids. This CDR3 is CASSSQEGHSPLHF. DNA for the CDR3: TGTGCCAGCAGTTCACAGGAAGGACATTCACCCCTCCACTTT.

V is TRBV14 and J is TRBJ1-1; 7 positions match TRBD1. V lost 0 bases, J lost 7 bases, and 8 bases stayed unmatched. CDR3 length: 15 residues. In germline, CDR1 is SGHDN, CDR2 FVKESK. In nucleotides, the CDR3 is TGTGCCAGCAGCCAAGAGGGACAGTTAACTCTTGAAGCTTTCTTT. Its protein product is CASSQEGQLTLEAFF.